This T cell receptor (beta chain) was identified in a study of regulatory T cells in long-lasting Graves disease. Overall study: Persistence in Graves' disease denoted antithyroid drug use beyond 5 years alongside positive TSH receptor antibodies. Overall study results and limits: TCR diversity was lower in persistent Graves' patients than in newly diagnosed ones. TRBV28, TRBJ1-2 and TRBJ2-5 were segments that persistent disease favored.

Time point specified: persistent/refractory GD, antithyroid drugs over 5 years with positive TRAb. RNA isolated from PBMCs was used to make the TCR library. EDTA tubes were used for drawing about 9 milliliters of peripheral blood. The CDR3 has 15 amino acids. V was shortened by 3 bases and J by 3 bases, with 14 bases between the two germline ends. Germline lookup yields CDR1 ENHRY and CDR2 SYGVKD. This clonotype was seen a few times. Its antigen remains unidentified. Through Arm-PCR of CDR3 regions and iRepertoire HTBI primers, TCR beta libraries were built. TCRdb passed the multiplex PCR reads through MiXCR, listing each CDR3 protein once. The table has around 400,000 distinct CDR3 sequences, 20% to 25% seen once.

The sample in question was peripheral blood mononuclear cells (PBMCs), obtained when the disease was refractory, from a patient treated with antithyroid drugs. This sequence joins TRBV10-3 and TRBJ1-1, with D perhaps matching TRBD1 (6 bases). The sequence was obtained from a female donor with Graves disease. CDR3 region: CAISDIVRGDTEAFF. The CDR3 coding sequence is TGTGCCATCAGTGATATAGTCAGGGGTGACACTGAAGCTTTCTTT.